These 15 T cell receptor beta chains were all obtained from the same sample, sequenced in a study of blood T cell repertoires in COVID-19. Sequencing was performed with immunoSEQ multiplex PCR; in TCRdb, only in-frame clones are kept and a portion is missing. The sample lists more than 75,000 clones; around 88% were seen once. The specimen was peripheral blood. The receptors derive from a woman in her 70s with acute or convalescent COVID-19.

This clone was observed once. This sequence joins TRBV7-9 and TRBJ2-2, with 13 bases that match TRBD2. J lost 7 bases, V lost 5 bases, and 4 bases had no gene match. The CDR3 contains 15 residues. CDR1 and CDR2 (germline): SEHNR, FQNEAQ (reference sequence). CDR3 sequence: CASSRTSGSVGELFF. The CDR3 DNA sequence: TGTGCCAGCAGCCGGACTAGCGGGAGTGTCGGGGAGCTGTTTTTT. Using reference TRBV7-9 and TRBJ2-2 for the parts outside the CDR3, the full variable domain is DTGVSQNPRHKITKRGQNVTFRCDPISEHNRLYWYRQTLGQGPEFLTYFQNEAQLEKSRLLSDRFSAERPKGSFSTLEIQRTEQGDSAMYLCASSRTSGSVGELFFGEGSRLTVL.

The chain has TRBV5-6 and TRBJ2-2; 9 bases line up with TRBD1. The J segment lost 6 bases and the V segment lost 2 bases, leaving 8 bases of the junction unmatched. Germline CDR1 reads SGHDT; CDR2 reads YYEEEE. The CDR3 sequence is 16 residues long. DNA of the CDR3: TGTGCCAGCAGCTTAAGGACAGGGGTGAGGTCCGGGGAGCTGTTTTTT. This gives the protein CASSLRTGVRSGELFF. Complete variable domain (other parts from reference TRBV5-6 and TRBJ2-2): DAGVTQSPTHLIKTRGQQVTLRCSPKSGHDTVSWYQQALGQGPQFIFQYYEEEERQRGNFPDRFSGHQFPNYSSELNVNALLLGDSALYLCASSLRTGVRSGELFFGEGSRLTVL.

The chain combines TRBV7-3 with TRBJ1-2; a possible D gene is TRBD1 (5 bases). The CDR3 sequence is 16 residues long. The V and J ends lost 5 bases and 3 bases respectively, with 19 bases between them. Germline assignment: CDR1 SGHTA and CDR2 FQGTGA. CDR3 sequence reads: CASSQGGTPGHYGYTF. Here the CDR3 DNA reads TGTGCCAGCAGCCAAGGAGGGACCCCAGGCCACTATGGCTACACCTTC.

This rearrangement joins TRBV28 to TRBJ1-5; D gene ambiguous. Between the trimmed V and J ends, which lost 4 bases and 6 bases, there was a span of 19 bases. This CDR3 is 16 amino acids long. Germline values: CDR1 MDHEN, CDR2 SYDVKM. The CDR3 sequence: CASSYIPRETPQPQHF. The CDR3 DNA follows: TGTGCCAGCAGTTACATACCCCGGGAAACTCCTCAGCCCCAGCATTTT. Full variable domain (outside the CDR3, taken from reference TRBV28 and TRBJ1-5): DVKVTQSSRYLVKRTGEKVFLECVQDMDHENMFWYRQDPGLGLRLIYFSYDVKMKEKGDIPEGYSVSREKKERFSLILESASTNQTSMYLCASSYIPRETPQPQHFGDGTRLSIL.

The table lists this clone with a few counts. This sequence joins TRBV7-2 and TRBJ1-6; D uncertain. The CDR3 runs to 13 residues. Germline loops: CDR1 SGHTA, CDR2 FQGNSA. Trimming removed 3 bases from V and 8 bases from J, with 8 bases in between. CDR3: CASSLLSYSPLHF. CDR3 sequence (DNA): TGTGCCAGCAGCTTGCTATCTTATTCACCCCTCCACTTT.

The V and J genes are TRBV9 and TRBJ2-5; 9 bases map to TRBD1. CDR3 length equals 15 residues. Germline V CDR1 and CDR2: SGDLS, YYNGEE. V shed 4 bases and J 5 bases; nucleotides not matched to a gene: 9. CDR3 in amino acids: CASSSRDRVGETQYF. The CDR3 DNA reads TGTGCCAGCAGCTCCCGGGACAGGGTCGGTGAGACCCAGTACTTC. Full variable domain (remainder filled in from reference TRBV9 and TRBJ2-5): DSGVTQTPKHLITATGQRVTLRCSPRSGDLSVYWYQQSLDQGLQFLIQYYNGEERAKGNILERFSAQQFPDLHSELNLSSLELGDSALYFCASSSRDRVGETQYFGPGTRLLVL.

The gene calls are TRBV20-1 and TRBJ2-7, with TRBD2 matching 7 bases. The germline CDR1 and CDR2 sequences are DFQATT and SNEGSKA (reference sequence). CDR3 length: 11 amino acids. J lost 13 bases, V lost 0 bases, and 6 bases had no gene match. The CDR3 is CSARDGSGSYF. CDR3 in DNA: TGCAGTGCTAGAGATGGTAGCGGGTCATACTTC.

The chain has TRBV5-1 and TRBJ1-1; TRBD1 might be the D (6 bases). The V and J ends lost 6 bases and 0 bases respectively, with 15 bases between them. The CDR3 is 15 residues long. CDR1 SGHRS and CDR2 YFSETQ come from the germline V gene. CDR3 sequence (DNA): TGCGCCAGCACCGAATGGACAGCTTTGAACACTGAAGCTTTCTTT. It translates to CASTEWTALNTEAFF. Using reference TRBV5-1 and TRBJ1-1 for the parts outside the CDR3, the full variable domain is KAGVTQTPRYLIKTRGQQVTLSCSPISGHRSVSWYQQTPGQGLQFLFEYFSETQRNKGNFPGRFSGRQFSNSRSEMNVSTLELGDSALYLCASTEWTALNTEAFFGQGTRLTVV.

This rearrangement joins TRBV5-4 to TRBJ1-1, with TRBD1 as a possible D gene (6 bases). From germline, CDR1 is SGHNT and CDR2 YYREEE (reference sequence). CDR3 length: 14 amino acids. Trimming removed 6 bases at V and 7 bases at J, with 19 bases between. The CDR3 here is CASTQGGLTREAFF. The CDR3 DNA follows: TGTGCCAGCACACAGGGCGGTTTAACTCGTGAAGCTTTCTTT.

This rearrangement joins TRBV6-5 to TRBJ1-2; 7 bases line up with TRBD1. The junction had 6 bases not matched to a gene; V was cut back by 6 bases and J by 8 bases. Germline-derived CDR1 and CDR2 are MNHEY and SVGAGI. The CDR3 extends over 12 amino acids. The CDR3 region has the DNA TGTGCCAGCAGCAAGACAGGGATAGGCTACACCTTC. Its protein is CASSKTGIGYTF.

The chain uses TRBV28 and TRBJ1-6, with D uncertain. V shed 2 bases and J shed 9 bases, with 11 bases lying between them. The CDR3 is 14 residues long. Germline V gene lookup returns CDR1 MDHEN and CDR2 SYDVKM. CDR3 protein: CASSLRGSSSPLHF. In DNA, the CDR3 is TGTGCCAGCAGTTTACGAGGGTCTAGTTCACCCCTCCACTTT.

The chain carries TRBV6-5 and TRBJ2-1; no clear D gene. Trimming took 6 bases from V and 2 from J, leaving 2 bases between them. Germline V lookup: CDR1 MNHEY, CDR2 SVGAGI. The CDR3 is 11 residues long. This chain's CDR3 is CASSAYNEQFF. DNA of the CDR3: TGTGCCAGCAGCGCCTACAATGAGCAGTTCTTC.

This clone appeared a single time. The rearrangement joins TRBV19 to TRBJ1-2, with 7 bases identical to TRBD1. Looked up from germline, CDR1 is LNHDA and CDR2 is SQIVND (reference sequence). V dropped 9 bases and J dropped 2; count of bases not matched to a gene: 3. This CDR3 contains 12 residues. The CDR3 region has the DNA TGTGCCAGCGGGACAGTCAACTATGGCTACACCTTC. It is translated as CASGTVNYGYTF.

This chain uses TRBV28 with TRBJ2-6, with 9 bases matching TRBD1. The CDR3 has 19 residues. The V gene end was trimmed by 4 bases and the J gene end by 1 base; junction bases not matched to a gene: 11. Germline lookup yields CDR1 MDHEN and CDR2 SYDVKM. CDR3 nucleotides: TGTGCCAGCAGTTCTACCCCTGGGACAGGGTGGTCTGGGGCCAACGTCCTGACTTTC. Encoded protein: CASSSTPGTGWSGANVLTF.

The chain carries TRBV3-1 (or the pseudogene TRBV3-2) and TRBJ1-3; weak D call: TRBD1 (6 bases). Germline assignment: CDR1 LGHDT and CDR2 YNNKEL (reference sequence). V was shortened by 1 base and J by 4 bases, with 14 bases between the two germline ends. CDR3 size: 16 residues. This CDR3 reads CASSQVGGAGGNTIYF. The DNA of the CDR3 is TGTGCCAGCAGCCAAGTTGGGGGCGCGGGCGGAAACACCATATATTTT.